The entry that follows covers one T cell receptor (beta chain) sequence. This sample was included in a study of patients and donors after allogeneic stem cell transplantation. From the RT-PCR reads, TCRdb called clonotypes with MiXCR, one entry per CDR3 protein. The data show approximately 200,000 distinct CDR3 sequences, around two fifths seen once. This CDR3 comprises 14 residues. Looked up from germline, CDR1 is SEHNR and CDR2 is FQNEAQ (reference sequence). With 2 bases clipped from V and 6 bases from J, the junction kept 6 bases outside the gene matches. The TCR sequence derives from a human donor who was either an allogeneic HSCT recipient or a stem cell or donor lymphocyte infusion donor (not recorded which). It is not recorded whose cells these are; they may come from a transplant donor. Source material: blood, either unsorted or a sorted T cell fraction (not recorded which). The chain has TRBV7-9 and TRBJ1-1, with 7 bases matching TRBD1. CDR3 residues: CASSLPPQGAEAFF. CDR3 nucleotides: TGTGCCAGCAGCTTACCCCCCCAGGGGGCTGAAGCTTTCTTT.